The 21 T cell receptor beta chains below all came from one sample that was sequenced in a study of T cells in Graves' hyperthyroidism and ophthalmopathy. It was RNA transcripts that yielded the amplified TCR beta CDR3 regions. First-round RT-PCR with HTBI primers amplified the TCR CDR3 region. Using its own MiXCR run on the multiplex PCR reads, TCRdb lists one record per CDR3 protein. The table shows about 610,000 distinct CDR3 sequences, with roughly 14% occurring only once. The sample consisted of blood. The receptors here all came from a woman between 40 and 50 years old with Graves' ophthalmopathy.

This clonotype was recorded many times. The chain carries TRBV28 and TRBJ1-5; D may be TRBD1 (6 bases). CDR3 length equals 16 residues. Germline loops: CDR1 MDHEN, CDR2 SYDVKM. Trimming removed 6 bases from V and 11 bases from J, with 26 bases in between. CDR3 sequence: CASRTNRAAGTLTQHF. CDR3 DNA sequence: TGTGCCAGCAGAACTAACAGGGCCGCAGGGACTTTGACCCAGCATTTT.

This clonotype was detected ten times or more. The chain links TRBV27 to TRBJ2-1, with D perhaps TRBD2 (5 bases). The CDR3 loop spans 15 amino acids. From germline, CDR1 is MNHEY and CDR2 SMNVEV (reference sequence). V lost 4 bases and J lost 8, with 18 bases in between. For the CDR3, the DNA is TGTGCCAGCAGTTCACCGCTCGGACTGTCTGATGAGCAGTTCTTC. Amino acid sequence: CASSSPLGLSDEQFF.

This clonotype was seen repeatedly, ten times or more. J is TRBJ1-2 and V is TRBV7-9; D perhaps matches TRBD1 (6 bases). V lost 0 bases to trimming and J lost 0 bases, with 8 bases between them. Germline-derived CDR1 and CDR2 are SEHNR and FQNEAQ (reference sequence). The CDR3 has 15 amino acids. Written as DNA, the CDR3 is TGTGCCAGCAGCTTAGCGGCAGGGGCTAACTATGGCTACACCTTC. This translates into CASSLAAGANYGYTF.

CDR3 protein: CSASGSGAGEQYF. The CDR3 nucleotides read TGCAGTGCTAGTGGTTCTGGGGCGGGGGAGCAGTACTTC. The V and J genes are TRBV20-1 and TRBJ2-7, with D perhaps matching TRBD2 (6 bases). The germline V and J ends were trimmed by 3 bases and 7 bases, with 16 bases remaining between them. CDR1 and CDR2 from the germline V gene are DFQATT and SNEGSKA (reference sequence). The CDR3 is made up of 13 amino acids.

This clonotype occurred many times. J is TRBJ2-2 and V is TRBV27; 7 bases agree with TRBD1. Germline V gene data show CDR1 as MNHEY and CDR2 as SMNVEV (reference sequence). J gave up 3 bases and V 4 bases, and 2 bases lay outside the gene matches. The CDR3 loop spans 14 amino acids. The DNA of the CDR3 is TGTGCCAGCAGTTGGGGACAGTACACCGGGGAGCTGTTTTTT. Translation: CASSWGQYTGELFF.

The J gene is TRBJ2-5, the V gene TRBV3-1; 7 nucleotides align to TRBD1. Germline CDR1 reads LGHDT; CDR2 reads YNNKEL (reference sequence). CDR3 length equals 13 residues. After removal of 3 bases from V and 5 bases from J, the junction contained 3 bases not matched to a gene. Here the CDR3 DNA reads TGTGCCAGCAGCCATGTCAGGGGGGAGACCCAGTACTTC. It translates to CASSHVRGETQYF.

This clonotype occurred many times. This chain joins TRBV20-1 and TRBJ1-3; TRBD1 aligns across 7 bases. Germline CDR1 reads DFQATT; CDR2 reads SNEGSKA (reference sequence). V lost 6 bases, J lost 2 bases, and 4 bases stayed unmatched. This CDR3 comprises 13 residues. The CDR3 loop is CSAATGAGNTIYF. CDR3 DNA sequence: TGCAGTGCCGCAACAGGGGCTGGAAACACCATATATTTT.

This clonotype came up many times. DNA for the CDR3: TGTGCCAGCAGTTTAGAGGTTTTTGAGACCCAGTACTTC. It specifies CASSLEVFETQYF. This sequence joins TRBV12-3 or TRBV12-4 and TRBJ2-5; D unclear. CDR3 length: 13 residues. The germline V and J ends were trimmed by 1 base and 5 bases, with 8 bases remaining between them.

The chain uses TRBV6-1 and TRBJ2-7; no clear D gene. Germline V lookup: CDR1 MNHNS, CDR2 SASEGT. V lost 1 base and J 4 bases, leaving 11 bases between the germline ends. The CDR3 runs 14 residues. The CDR3 DNA sequence: TGTGCCAGCAGTGAAGTAGTGATTGCTTACGAGCAGTACTTC. Protein: CASSEVVIAYEQYF.

This clonotype was counted at least ten times. CDR3 residues: CASSPRFGLSSYEQYF. The CDR3 nucleotides read TGCGCCAGCAGCCCGAGATTCGGACTAAGCTCCTACGAGCAGTACTTC. The rearrangement links TRBV5-1 to TRBJ2-7; a weak D match, TRBD2 (6 bases). Trimming cost V 4 bases and J 0 bases, with 17 bases left between them. The CDR3 is 16 residues long. Germline CDR1 and CDR2: SGHRS and YFSETQ.

The chain employs TRBV7-9 and TRBJ1-1, with D hard to call. This CDR3 spans 13 amino acids. The ends were cut back, 5 bases at V and 8 bases at J, with 15 bases in the middle. The V gene's germline CDR1 is SEHNR and CDR2 FQNEAQ (reference sequence). CDR3 nucleotides: TGTGCCAGCAGCCCGCAGAGGGATTTAGAAGCTTTCTTT. Translated, it gives CASSPQRDLEAFF.

This clonotype was seen many times. The CDR3, as DNA: TGTGCCAGCGAAGCCCAGGGGGGGTCCGGGGAGCTGTTTTTT. Its protein is CASEAQGGSGELFF. This chain links TRBV27 with TRBJ2-2; D tentatively reads TRBD1 or TRBD2 (7 bases each). Looked up from germline, CDR1 is MNHEY and CDR2 is SMNVEV (reference sequence). The length of the CDR3 is 14 residues. With 8 bases removed from V and 6 bases from J, the gap between germline ends came to 16 bases.

This clonotype came up many times. This chain connects TRBV6-1 to TRBJ2-7; 9 bases fit TRBD2. CDR1 is MNHNS, CDR2 SASEGT, per germline. Trimming cost V 2 bases and J 4 bases; bases outside gene matches: 9. This CDR3 comprises 16 residues. DNA of the CDR3: TGTGCCAGCAGTGAAAGTCATAGCGGGAGTGGGTACGAGCAGTACTTC. This sequence encodes CASSESHSGSGYEQYF.

The rearrangement joins TRBV6-5 to TRBJ1-2; D call uncertain. Germline loops: CDR1 MNHEY, CDR2 SVGAGI. This CDR3 is 13 amino acids long. Trimming removed 7 bases from V and 4 bases from J, with 13 bases in between. CDR3 sequence reads: CASTLSSGYGYTF. The CDR3, as DNA: TGTGCCAGCACGTTGAGTAGCGGCTATGGCTACACCTTC.

Many counts were recorded for this clonotype. CDR3 coding DNA: TGTGCCAGCAGTCCCACCGACAGGGAGAATCAGCCCCAGCATTTT. It encodes CASSPTDRENQPQHF. The chain combines TRBV6-1 with TRBJ1-5; TRBD1 matches 7 bases. Losses at the gene ends were 5 bases for V and 4 bases for J; bases not matched to a gene: 8. Germline values: CDR1 MNHNS, CDR2 SASEGT. This CDR3 spans 15 amino acids.

This clonotype was detected many times. This chain joins TRBV7-2 and TRBJ1-1; D might be TRBD1 (6 bases). Germline-derived CDR1 and CDR2 are SGHTA and FQGNSA. The CDR3 length is 15 residues. Trimming left V 3 bases short and J 4 bases short, with 15 bases between. The CDR3 bases are TGTGCCAGCAGCTTGGCTGTGCCGGGGGCCACTGAAGCTTTCTTT. As protein: CASSLAVPGATEAFF.

The rearrangement links TRBV7-8 to TRBJ1-1; D is perhaps TRBD1 (6 bases). V lost 1 base and J lost 7, with 13 bases in between. This CDR3 spans 14 amino acids. The germline V gene encodes CDR1 SGHVS and CDR2 FQNEAQ. In nucleotides, the CDR3 is TGTGCCAGCAGCTTAGGGACAGAGGTGTATGAAGCTTTCTTT. Amino acid sequence: CASSLGTEVYEAFF.

The V and J genes are TRBV10-3 and TRBJ2-2; D gene unclear. CDR3 length: 12 amino acids. Trimming pared 11 bases from V and 1 base from J, leaving 8 bases between. Germline values: CDR1 ENHRY, CDR2 SYGVKD. The DNA of the CDR3 is TGTGCCGCAATGGAGAACACCGGGGAGCTGTTTTTT. The encoded protein is CAAMENTGELFF.

This chain joins TRBV6-2 or TRBV6-3 and TRBJ1-5, with D perhaps matching TRBD1 (5 bases). Germline V gives CDR1 MNHEY, CDR2 SVGEGT. The CDR3 has 13 residues. V lost 7 bases and J lost 7, with 14 bases in between. DNA of the CDR3: TGTGCCAGCAATAAGGGGACGGAACAGCCCCAGCATTTT. Residues: CASNKGTEQPQHF.

The sample holds many counts of this clonotype. The V gene is TRBV20-1, the J gene TRBJ1-1; 9 nucleotides agree with TRBD1. The germline gives CDR1 DFQATT, CDR2 SNEGSKA (reference sequence). The trim removed 0 bases at V and 6 bases at J, leaving 11 bases unmatched. The CDR3 spans 16 residues. The CDR3 region has the DNA TGCAGTGCTAGAGAAATCTGGACAGGGGACGTACCTGAAGCTTTCTTT. Protein sequence: CSAREIWTGDVPEAFF.

Only one count was recorded for this clonotype. This chain connects TRBV5-5 to TRBJ2-7, with TRBD2 matching 8 bases. Germline V gives CDR1 SGHKS, CDR2 YYEKEE (reference sequence). The CDR3 has 15 residues. Trimming cost V 1 base and J 4 bases; bases outside gene matches: 7. CDR3 in amino acids: CASSLFPSGQYEQYF. The CDR3 nucleotides are TGTGCCAGCAGCTTGTTCCCTAGCGGGCAATACGAGCAGTACTTC. The whole variable domain, remainder taken from reference TRBV5-5 and TRBJ2-7, is DAGVTQSPTHLIKTRGQQVTLRCSPISGHKSVSWYQQVLGQGPQFIFQYYEKEERGRGNFPDRFSARQFPNYSSELNVNALLLGDSALYLCASSLFPSGQYEQYFGPGTRLTVT.